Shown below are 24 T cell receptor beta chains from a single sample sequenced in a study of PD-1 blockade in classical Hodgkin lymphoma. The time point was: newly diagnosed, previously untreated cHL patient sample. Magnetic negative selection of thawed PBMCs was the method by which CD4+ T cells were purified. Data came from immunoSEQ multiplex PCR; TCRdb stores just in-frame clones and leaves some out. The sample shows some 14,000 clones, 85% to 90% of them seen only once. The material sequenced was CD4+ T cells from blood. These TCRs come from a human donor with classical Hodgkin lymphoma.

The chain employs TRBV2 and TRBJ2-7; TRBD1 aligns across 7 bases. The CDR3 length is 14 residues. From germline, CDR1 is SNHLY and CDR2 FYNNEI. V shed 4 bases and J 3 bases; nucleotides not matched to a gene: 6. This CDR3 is CASSGTGRGYEQYF. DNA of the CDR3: TGTGCCAGCAGTGGGACAGGCCGGGGCTACGAGCAGTACTTC. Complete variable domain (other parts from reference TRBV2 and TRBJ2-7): EPEVTQTPSHQVTQMGQEVILRCVPISNHLYFYWYRQILGQKVEFLVSFYNNEISEKSEIFDDQFSVERPDGSNFTLKIRSTKLEDSAMYFCASSGTGRGYEQYFGPGTRLTVT.

DNA of the CDR3: TGTGCCAGCAGTGACCGGGGACAGTTGAACACTGAAGCTTTCTTT. Protein sequence: CASSDRGQLNTEAFF. The V call is TRBV25-1, the J call TRBJ1-1; 7 nucleotides agree with TRBD1. The germline gives CDR1 MGHDK, CDR2 SYGVNS. The CDR3 sequence is 15 residues long. Losses at the gene ends were 3 bases for V and 0 bases for J; bases not matched to a gene: 4.

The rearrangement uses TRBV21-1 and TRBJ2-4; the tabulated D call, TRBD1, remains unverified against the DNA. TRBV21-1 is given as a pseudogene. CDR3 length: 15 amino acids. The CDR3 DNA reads TGTGCCAGCAGCAAAGCTGGGACAGACAAAAACATTCAGTACTTC. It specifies CASSKAGTDKNIQYF.

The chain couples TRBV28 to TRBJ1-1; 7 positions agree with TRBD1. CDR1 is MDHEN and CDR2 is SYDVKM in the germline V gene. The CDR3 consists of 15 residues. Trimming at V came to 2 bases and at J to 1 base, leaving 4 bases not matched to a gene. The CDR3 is CASSLTGATNTEAFF. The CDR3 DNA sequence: TGTGCCAGCAGTTTAACAGGGGCGACGAACACTGAAGCTTTCTTT.

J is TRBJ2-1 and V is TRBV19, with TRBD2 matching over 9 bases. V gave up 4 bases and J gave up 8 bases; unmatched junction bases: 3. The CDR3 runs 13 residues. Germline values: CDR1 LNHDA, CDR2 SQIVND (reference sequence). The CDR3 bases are TGTGCCAGTAGTACTAGCGGGACACATGAGCAGTTCTTC. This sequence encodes CASSTSGTHEQFF.

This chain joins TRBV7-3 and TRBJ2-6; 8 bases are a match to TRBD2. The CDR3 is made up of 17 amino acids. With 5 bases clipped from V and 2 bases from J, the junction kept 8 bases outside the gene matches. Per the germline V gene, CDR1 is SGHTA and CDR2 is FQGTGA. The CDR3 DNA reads TGTGCCAGCAGCCCGGGACTAGTACGTCCTGGGGCCAACGTCCTGACTTTC. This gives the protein CASSPGLVRPGANVLTF.

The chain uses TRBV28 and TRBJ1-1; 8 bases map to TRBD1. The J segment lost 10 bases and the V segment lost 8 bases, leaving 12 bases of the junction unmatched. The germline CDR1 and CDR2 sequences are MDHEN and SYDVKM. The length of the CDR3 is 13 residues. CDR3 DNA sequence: TGTGCCAGCCGGAAATTAACAGGGGGGGGAGCTTTCTTT. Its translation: CASRKLTGGGAFF.

The CDR3 DNA is TGCGCCAGCATCAAAGGGTGGGAATCCTACAATGAGCAGTTCTTC. The encoded protein is CASIKGWESYNEQFF. The chain is built from TRBV5-1 and TRBJ2-1; D is unresolved. The CDR3 consists of 15 residues. In germline, CDR1 is SGHRS, CDR2 YFSETQ. V gave up 6 bases and J gave up 1 base, with 14 bases separating them. The whole variable domain, filled in from reference TRBV5-1 and TRBJ2-1, reads KAGVTQTPRYLIKTRGQQVTLSCSPISGHRSVSWYQQTPGQGLQFLFEYFSETQRNKGNFPGRFSGRQFSNSRSEMNVSTLELGDSALYLCASIKGWESYNEQFFGPGTRLTVL.

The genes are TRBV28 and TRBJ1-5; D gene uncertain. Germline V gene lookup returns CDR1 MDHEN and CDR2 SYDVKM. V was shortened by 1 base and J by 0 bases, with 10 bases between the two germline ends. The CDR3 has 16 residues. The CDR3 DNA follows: TGTGCCAGCAGTTTATTAAGGCAAAATAGCAATCAGCCCCAGCATTTT. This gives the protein CASSLLRQNSNQPQHF.

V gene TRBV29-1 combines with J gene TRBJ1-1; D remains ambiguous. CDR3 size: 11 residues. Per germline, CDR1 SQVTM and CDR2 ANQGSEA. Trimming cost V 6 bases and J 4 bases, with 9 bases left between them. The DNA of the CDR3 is TGCAGCGTGGGAGTTGTCACTGAAGCTTTCTTT. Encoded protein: CSVGVVTEAFF. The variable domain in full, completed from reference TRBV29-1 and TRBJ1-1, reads SAVISQKPSRDICQRGTSLTIQCQVDSQVTMMFWYRQQPGQSLTLIATANQGSEATYESGFVIDKFPISRPNLTFSTLTVSNMSPEDSSIYLCSVGVVTEAFFGQGTRLTVV.

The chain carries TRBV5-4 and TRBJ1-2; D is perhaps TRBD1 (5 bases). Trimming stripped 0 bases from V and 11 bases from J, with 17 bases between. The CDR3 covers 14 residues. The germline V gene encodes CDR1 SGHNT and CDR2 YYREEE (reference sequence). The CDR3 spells CASSLVSGGRRYTF. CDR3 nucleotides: TGTGCCAGCAGCTTGGTTAGCGGGGGTCGTAGGTACACCTTC. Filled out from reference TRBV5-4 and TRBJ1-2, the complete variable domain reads ETGVTQSPTHLIKTRGQQVTLRCSSQSGHNTVSWYQQALGQGPQFIFQYYREEENGRGNFPPRFSGLQFPNYSSELNVNALELDDSALYLCASSLVSGGRRYTFGSGTRLTVV.

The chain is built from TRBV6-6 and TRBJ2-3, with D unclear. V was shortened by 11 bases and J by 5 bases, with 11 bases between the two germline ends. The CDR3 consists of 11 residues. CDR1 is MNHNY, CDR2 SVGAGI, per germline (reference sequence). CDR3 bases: TGTGCCTCCGGTAAAGTAGATACGCAGTATTTT. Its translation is CASGKVDTQYF.

The CDR3: CASSLGSATNEKLFF. The CDR3 nucleotides are TGCGCCAGCAGCTTGGGGTCAGCAACTAATGAAAAACTGTTTTTT. The chain links TRBV5-1 to TRBJ1-4; D not resolved. Germline V gene lookup returns CDR1 SGHRS and CDR2 YFSETQ. The CDR3 extends over 15 amino acids. Trimming left V 0 bases short and J 0 bases short, with 6 bases between.

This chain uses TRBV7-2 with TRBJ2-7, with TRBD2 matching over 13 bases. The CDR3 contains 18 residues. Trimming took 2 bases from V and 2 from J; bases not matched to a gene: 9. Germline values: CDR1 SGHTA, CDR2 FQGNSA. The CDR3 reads CASSLRTSGRLEAYEQYF. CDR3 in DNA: TGTGCCAGCAGCTTAAGGACTAGCGGGAGACTCGAGGCCTACGAGCAGTACTTC.

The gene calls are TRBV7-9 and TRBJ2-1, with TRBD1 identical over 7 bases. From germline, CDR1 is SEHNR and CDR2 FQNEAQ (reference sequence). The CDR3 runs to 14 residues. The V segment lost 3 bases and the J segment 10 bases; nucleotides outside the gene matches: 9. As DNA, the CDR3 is TGTGCCAGCAGCTTCGGGGACAGAGAGGGAGAGCAGTTCTTC. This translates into CASSFGDREGEQFF.

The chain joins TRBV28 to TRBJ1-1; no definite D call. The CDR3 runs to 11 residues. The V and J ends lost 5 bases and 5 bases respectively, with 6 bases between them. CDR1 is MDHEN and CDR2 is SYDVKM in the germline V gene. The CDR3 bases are TGTGCCAGCAGTCGGAGGACTGAAGCTTTCTTT. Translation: CASSRRTEAFF.

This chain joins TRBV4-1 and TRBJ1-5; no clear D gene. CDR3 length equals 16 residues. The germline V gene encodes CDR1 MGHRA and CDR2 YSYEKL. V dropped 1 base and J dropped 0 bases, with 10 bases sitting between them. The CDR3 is CASSQATAYSNQPQHF. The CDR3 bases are TGCGCCAGCAGCCAAGCAACGGCCTATAGCAATCAGCCCCAGCATTTT.

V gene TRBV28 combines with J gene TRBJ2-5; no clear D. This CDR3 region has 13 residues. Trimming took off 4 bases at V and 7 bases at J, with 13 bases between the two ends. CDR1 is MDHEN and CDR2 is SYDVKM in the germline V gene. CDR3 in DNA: TGTGCCAGCAGTTGGCGATTAGACGGGACCCAGTACTTC. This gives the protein CASSWRLDGTQYF.

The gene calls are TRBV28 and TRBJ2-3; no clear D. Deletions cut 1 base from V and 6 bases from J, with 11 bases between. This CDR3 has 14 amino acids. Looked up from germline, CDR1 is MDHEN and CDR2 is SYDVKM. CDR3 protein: CASSLYKGWDTQYF. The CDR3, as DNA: TGTGCCAGCAGTTTATATAAAGGGTGGGATACGCAGTATTTT.

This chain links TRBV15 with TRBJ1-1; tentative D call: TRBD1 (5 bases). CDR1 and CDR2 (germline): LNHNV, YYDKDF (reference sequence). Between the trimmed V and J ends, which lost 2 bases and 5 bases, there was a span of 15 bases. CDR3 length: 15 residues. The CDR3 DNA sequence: TGTGCCACCAGCAGACAGGGTTGGGCGGGGACTGAAGCTTTCTTT. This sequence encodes CATSRQGWAGTEAFF.

DNA of the CDR3: TGTGCCAGCAGCTTTAGGAACACCGGGGAGCTGTTTTTT. As protein: CASSFRNTGELFF. The J gene is TRBJ2-2, the V gene TRBV7-2; D unclear. The length of the CDR3 is 13 residues. Germline V gene sequence: CDR1 SGHTA, CDR2 FQGNSA. V shed 3 bases and J shed 1 base, with 3 bases lying between them.

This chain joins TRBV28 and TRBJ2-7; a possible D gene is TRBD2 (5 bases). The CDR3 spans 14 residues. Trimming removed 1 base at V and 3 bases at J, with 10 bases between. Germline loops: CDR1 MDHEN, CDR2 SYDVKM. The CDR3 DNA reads TGTGCCAGCAGTTTATTCGGGGAATACTACGAGCAGTACTTC. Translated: CASSLFGEYYEQYF.

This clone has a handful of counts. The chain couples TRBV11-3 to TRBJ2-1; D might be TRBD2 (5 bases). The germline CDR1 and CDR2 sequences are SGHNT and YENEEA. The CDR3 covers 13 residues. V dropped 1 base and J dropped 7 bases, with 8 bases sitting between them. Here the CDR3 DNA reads TGTGCCAGCAGCTTAGGAGGGTGGAATGAGCAGTTCTTC. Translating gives CASSLGGWNEQFF.

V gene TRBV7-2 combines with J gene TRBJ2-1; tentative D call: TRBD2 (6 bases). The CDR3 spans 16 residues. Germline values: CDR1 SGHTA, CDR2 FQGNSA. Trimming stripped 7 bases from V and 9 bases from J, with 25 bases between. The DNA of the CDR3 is TGTGCCAGCACCCAATTAACGGCGGGATGGGTGGTTGAGCAGTTCTTC. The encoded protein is CASTQLTAGWVVEQFF.